Relative to its sample, the clone carrying this T cell receptor (beta chain) is medium-sized. Its antigen is unidentified. These data come from a study of read filtering for tumor transcriptome and immune sequencing. Notes on the study in general: Dropping single-read clonotypes raised IR-seq and RNA-seq shared-clonotype correlation.

This library used approximately 390 ng RNA and molecular barcoded adaptors spanning alpha/delta and beta/gamma chains. TCRdb reprocessed the reads via MiXCR and lists one record per CDR3 protein. The data contain around 65,000 distinct CDR3 sequences, around 19% of them singletons. The length of the CDR3 is 13 residues. CDR1 and CDR2 from the germline V gene are ENHRY and SYGVKD. V usage is TRBV10-3 and J usage is TRBJ2-1; unclear D gene. Sequencing input: a population of CD138-negative cells sorted from bone marrow. This TCR was recovered from a donor at least 40 years old with multiple myeloma. The DNA for the CDR3 is TGTCTTCTTGGGCCCCTTCTCTACAATGAGCAGTTCTTC. This encodes CLLGPLLYNEQFF.